This T cell receptor beta chain was profiled in a study of blood T cell repertoires in COVID-19. The table came from immunoSEQ multiplex PCR; TCRdb's copy has only in-frame clones and leaves some out. The sample has roughly 380,000 clones; about 87% are singletons. Germline assignment: CDR1 WSHSY and CDR2 SAAADI. CDR3 size: 14 residues. The trim removed 6 bases at V and 1 base at J, leaving 5 bases unmatched. The sample was PBMCs or T cells enriched from blood (not recorded which). The sequence came from a man between 25 and 39 years old who had recovered from COVID-19. J is TRBJ1-1 and V is TRBV10-2, with 7 bases lining up with TRBD1. The CDR3 is CASRGDRENTEAFF. CDR3 coding DNA: TGCGCCAGCAGGGGGGACAGAGAGAACACTGAAGCTTTCTTT.